These 18 T cell receptor beta chains originate from one sample sequenced in a study of blood T cells in healthy people across ages (dated by TCRdb to between 2014 and 2017). Libraries were constructed by 5' RACE. The sample was run on an Illumina HiSeq 2500. A second PCR of about 7 to 12 cycles was performed with a sample-barcoded 5' primer and a J-beta primer mix. TCRdb's own reprocessing of the public reads used fastp at Q25 and MiXCR and kept productive beta chains. Each record represents a unique CDR3 protein, reported with the most common genes and DNA among its rows. This sample lists approximately 700,000 distinct CDR3 sequences; about 32% were detected once. The top ten clones comprise approximately 15% of the sample. Sequencing used blood. The receptors shown here come from a woman of 80 years or more in good health. Donor details come from another sample of the same person, matched by shared clones.

This clonotype was picked up many times. V and J are TRBV20-1 and TRBJ1-6; D call uncertain. The V end was cut by 1 base, the J end by 5 bases, with 9 bases between. The CDR3 has 14 residues. Germline loops: CDR1 DFQATT, CDR2 SNEGSKA (reference sequence). The CDR3 reads CSARGRDNNSPLHF. The CDR3 DNA sequence: TGCAGTGCTAGAGGGAGAGACAATAATTCACCCCTCCACTTT.

This clonotype occurred many times. The V call is TRBV5-1, the J call TRBJ1-2; no clear D gene. The CDR3 runs to 14 residues. The V and J ends lost 0 bases and 1 base respectively, with 7 bases between them. Per germline, CDR1 SGHRS and CDR2 YFSETQ. In nucleotides, the CDR3 is TGCGCCAGCAGCTTGGACAGTTTTAACTATGGCTACACCTTC. Translation: CASSLDSFNYGYTF.

This chain connects TRBV20-1 to TRBJ2-7; perhaps TRBD1 as D (5 bases). This CDR3 comprises 15 residues. Germline V gene lookup returns CDR1 DFQATT and CDR2 SNEGSKA (reference sequence). Trimming cost V 6 bases and J 2 bases, with 20 bases left between them. CDR3 amino acids: CSANYQGLAPYEQYF. CDR3 coding DNA: TGCAGTGCGAACTACCAGGGCCTTGCCCCCTACGAGCAGTACTTC.

Written as DNA, the CDR3 is TGTGCCAGCAGCCAAGATCTGGAGCTATACTACGAGCAGTACTTC. Amino acid sequence: CASSQDLELYYEQYF. V is TRBV4-2 and J is TRBJ2-7; no firm D call. Looked up from germline, CDR1 is LGHNA and CDR2 is YNFKEQ. This CDR3 has 15 amino acids. V was trimmed by 0 bases and J by 3 bases, leaving 12 bases between them.

This chain links TRBV7-8 with TRBJ1-2; perhaps TRBD1 as D (6 bases). Germline V gene sequence: CDR1 SGHVS, CDR2 FQNEAQ. V dropped 1 base and J dropped 4 bases, with 22 bases sitting between them. The CDR3 covers 18 residues. The CDR3 DNA reads TGTGCCAGCAGCTTAGGTGACCCTTTATCAGGGGCGGGCTATGGCTACACCTTC. Translated, it gives CASSLGDPLSGAGYGYTF.

This clonotype showed up just a few times. Just one base apart from a much larger clone, this may be a read error. The rearrangement joins TRBV20-1 to TRBJ2-1, with D perhaps matching TRBD2 (7 bases). The CDR3 length is 13 residues. Germline CDR1 is DFQATT and CDR2 is SNEGSKA (reference sequence). The CDR3 sequence: CSARRGGYNGQFF. CDR3 in DNA: TGCAGTGCTAGACGCGGGGGCTACAATGGGCAGTTCTTC.

This clonotype was observed a single time. The chain couples TRBV7-9 to TRBJ1-1; 8 bases agree with TRBD1. CDR1 and CDR2 from the germline V gene are SEHNR and FQNEAQ (reference sequence). Trimming took 6 bases from V and 4 from J; bases not matched to a gene: 7. CDR3 length: 14 amino acids. CDR3 sequence reads: CASRRYRGITEAFF. CDR3 in DNA: TGTGCCAGCAGGCGATACAGGGGGATCACTGAAGCTTTCTTT.

At least ten counts were recorded for this clonotype. This chain links TRBV4-3 with TRBJ1-4, with TRBD1 as a possible D gene (5 bases). Germline V gene lookup returns CDR1 LGHNA and CDR2 YSLEER. V was cut by 0 bases and J by 0 bases, with 17 bases left in between. The CDR3 is 19 amino acids. CDR3 residues: CASSQDTPGPHSTNEKLFF. Written as DNA, the CDR3 is TGCGCCAGCAGCCAAGACACCCCGGGACCACACTCAACTAATGAAAAACTGTTTTTT.

The chain is built from TRBV18 and TRBJ1-5; possibly TRBD1 for D (5 bases). Looked up from germline, CDR1 is KGHSH and CDR2 is LQKENI. The CDR3 consists of 14 residues. V lost 2 bases and J lost 10, with 15 bases in between. DNA for the CDR3: TGTGCCAGCTCACCAAACCGGGGGGGGAAACCCCAGCATTTT. Translated: CASSPNRGGKPQHF.

The chain has TRBV9 and TRBJ2-1, with 10 bases aligning to TRBD1. The CDR3 runs to 16 residues. Trimming cost V 4 bases and J 7 bases; bases outside gene matches: 11. Germline CDR1 and CDR2: SGDLS and YYNGEE. The CDR3 loop reads CASSTKAGTGVNEQFF. As DNA, the CDR3 is TGTGCCAGCAGCACCAAAGCCGGGACAGGGGTTAATGAGCAGTTCTTC.

Only one count was recorded for this clonotype. A much larger clonotype is one base distant, so this may be a read error. V is TRBV12-3 or TRBV12-4 and J is TRBJ1-4; no firm D call. The V gene lost 4 bases and the J gene lost 7 bases, with 13 bases spanning the gap. There are 14 residues in the CDR3. CDR3 residues: CASSYSPQSEKLFF. In nucleotides, the CDR3 is TGTGCCAGCAGTTATAGTCCCCAAAGTGAAAAACTGTTTTTT.

This clonotype was seen ten or more times. The chain links TRBV30 to TRBJ1-4; no reliable D call. The V and J ends lost 4 bases and 7 bases respectively, with 10 bases between them. The CDR3 spans 12 residues. Germline-derived CDR1 and CDR2 are GTSNPN and SVGIG (reference sequence). CDR3 DNA: TGTGCCTGGATGATGGACGGTGAAAAACTGTTTTTT. Protein sequence: CAWMMDGEKLFF.

Concerning this clonotype: Mismatch with germline at one junction end may stem from a read error. The rearrangement uses TRBV7-9 and TRBJ2-7; 7 nucleotides agree with TRBD1. CDR1 is SEHNR and CDR2 is FQNEAQ in the germline V gene (reference sequence). The CDR3 loop spans 14 amino acids. CDR3 DNA sequence: TGTGTCAGCAGCCCCGCCGGGACAGACTACGAGCAGTACTTC. The encoded protein is CVSSPAGTDYEQYF.

This clonotype was counted a single time. A read error may explain this, as a much larger clone is one base away. V gene TRBV6-5 combines with J gene TRBJ1-2, with 8 bases identical to TRBD1. The length of the CDR3 is 14 residues. Germline V lookup: CDR1 MNHEY, CDR2 SVGAGI. The V and J ends lost 8 bases and 4 bases, in that order; junction bases with no gene match: 9. For the CDR3, the DNA is TGTGCCAGCGGTAGACCCGGGACAGGCTATGGCTACACCTTC. Translation gives CASGRPGTGYGYTF.

J is TRBJ1-1 and V is TRBV18; 7 bases match TRBD1. The V gene end was trimmed by 6 bases and the J gene end by 6 bases; junction bases not matched to a gene: 13. The V gene's germline CDR1 is KGHSH and CDR2 LQKENI. CDR3 size: 15 residues. CDR3 in amino acids: CASSRNRGQVPEAFF. CDR3 DNA sequence: TGTGCCAGCTCGCGCAACAGGGGCCAGGTCCCTGAAGCTTTCTTT.

This clonotype was counted ten times or more. The rearrangement uses TRBV3-1 and TRBJ1-1, with 7 bases identical to TRBD1. The CDR3 runs to 18 residues. CDR1 and CDR2 from the germline V gene are LGHDT and YNNKEL (reference sequence). Unmatched junction bases numbered 11, after V lost 0 bases and J lost 1 base. The CDR3 here is CASSQDGRMGQRNTEAFF. The CDR3, as DNA: TGTGCCAGCAGCCAAGACGGAAGGATGGGACAGAGGAACACTGAAGCTTTCTTT. Drawing the rest from reference TRBV3-1 and TRBJ1-1, the complete variable domain is DTAVSQTPKYLVTQMGNDKSIKCEQNLGHDTMYWYKQDSKKFLKIMFSYNNKELIINETVPNRFSPKSPDKAHLNLHINSLELGDSAVYFCASSQDGRMGQRNTEAFFGQGTRLTVV.

The sample holds many counts of this clonotype. V is TRBV28 and J is TRBJ2-7; tentatively, D is TRBD1 or TRBD2 (6 bases each). Germline lookup yields CDR1 MDHEN and CDR2 SYDVKM. The ends were cut back, 5 bases at V and 6 bases at J, with 14 bases in the middle. CDR3 length equals 13 residues. The DNA of the CDR3 is TGTGCCAGCAGTCCACCTCCGGGGGCCGAGCAGTACTTC. It specifies CASSPPPGAEQYF.

Concerning this clonotype: A much more abundant neighbour one base away suggests this may be a read error. This CDR3 is missing its conserved last phenylalanine or tryptophan, likely due to a read error. The chain links TRBV5-4 to TRBJ1-2, with a possible D match to TRBD1 (5 bases). V lost 0 bases to trimming and J lost 8 bases, with 14 bases between them. The CDR3 covers 14 residues. Germline V gene lookup returns CDR1 SGHNT and CDR2 YYREEE (reference sequence). CDR3 region: CASSLAGAPGGYTC. The CDR3 coding sequence is TGTGCCAGCAGCTTGGCCGGGGCCCCGGGGGGCTACACCTGC.